The 17 T cell receptor beta chains in this list originate from one sample, sequenced in a study of cytomegalovirus exposure and HLA in healthy donors. Use of 60 Vbeta and 13 Jbeta primers characterized the PCR. Sequencing used immunoSEQ multiplex PCR; TCRdb keeps in-frame clones, though not all of them. The table records around 150,000 clones, about four fifths of them present only once. Specimen: PBMCs. The origin of the receptors is a middle-aged man in good health and CMV-seropositive.

This clone was detected only once. The chain is built from TRBV19 and TRBJ1-6, with D possibly being TRBD1 (6 bases). V was trimmed by 9 bases and J by 10 bases, leaving 16 bases between them. The germline V gene encodes CDR1 LNHDA and CDR2 SQIVND (reference sequence). The CDR3 sequence is 13 residues long. In DNA form, the CDR3 reads TGTGCCAGCCGAGTGAGGGGGTCCTCACCCCTCCACTTT. The encoded protein is CASRVRGSSPLHF. The variable domain in full, completed from reference TRBV19 and TRBJ1-6, reads DGGITQSPKYLFRKEGQNVTLSCEQNLNHDAMYWYRQDPGQGLRLIYYSQIVNDFQKGDIAEGYSVSREKKESFPLTVTSAQKNPTAFYLCASRVRGSSPLHFGNGTRLTVT.

The chain combines TRBV30 with TRBJ1-3; 7 positions agree with TRBD1. V dropped 0 bases and J dropped 4; count of bases not matched to a gene: 6. Germline lookup yields CDR1 GTSNPN and CDR2 SVGIG (reference sequence). The CDR3 sequence is 15 residues long. CDR3 sequence: CAWSVNRGAGNTIYF. Here the CDR3 DNA reads TGTGCCTGGAGTGTGAACAGGGGAGCAGGAAACACCATATATTTT.

The chain uses TRBV19 and TRBJ2-7; 10 bases match TRBD2. Per germline, CDR1 LNHDA and CDR2 SQIVND (reference sequence). The CDR3 has 17 amino acids. The junction had 8 bases not matched to a gene; V was cut back by 3 bases and J by 0 bases. CDR3 nucleotides: TGTGCCAGTAGTATGGGGCTAGCGGGAGCGGGCTCCTACGAGCAGTACTTC. It translates to CASSMGLAGAGSYEQYF. Full variable domain (rest looked up from reference TRBV19 and TRBJ2-7): DGGITQSPKYLFRKEGQNVTLSCEQNLNHDAMYWYRQDPGQGLRLIYYSQIVNDFQKGDIAEGYSVSREKKESFPLTVTSAQKNPTAFYLCASSMGLAGAGSYEQYFGPGTRLTVT.

V is TRBV4-3 and J is TRBJ2-7, with a tentative D call TRBD1 (6 bases). In germline, CDR1 is LGHNA, CDR2 YSLEER. V gave up 0 bases and J gave up 5 bases, with 14 bases separating them. The CDR3 spans 15 residues. The CDR3 nucleotides are TGCGCCAGCAGCCAAGATGTCAGGGGATGGAACGAGCAGTACTTC. Translated: CASSQDVRGWNEQYF.

The chain is built from TRBV5-6 and TRBJ2-3; 8 bases agree with TRBD1. The CDR3 contains 14 residues. CDR1 is SGHDT and CDR2 is YYEEEE in the germline V gene. V lost 4 bases, J lost 3 bases, and 4 bases stayed unmatched. CDR3 nucleotide sequence: TGTGCCAGCAGCACCCGGACAGGGACAGATACGCAGTATTTT. This gives the protein CASSTRTGTDTQYF.

This chain uses TRBV7-3 with TRBJ2-7; 9 bases agree with TRBD2. From germline, CDR1 is SGHTA and CDR2 FQGTGA. The CDR3 is 15 amino acids. The ends lost 5 bases at V and 2 bases at J; junction bases unmatched: 7. DNA of the CDR3: TGTGCCAGCAGCCCCCTTGGCGGGAGGGCCTACGAGCAGTACTTC. This sequence encodes CASSPLGGRAYEQYF.

J is TRBJ2-7 and V is TRBV7-9; possibly TRBD1 for D (6 bases). The germline gives CDR1 SEHNR, CDR2 FQNEAQ (reference sequence). The CDR3 loop spans 14 amino acids. V lost 5 bases to trimming and J lost 0 bases, with 11 bases between them. The CDR3, as DNA: TGTGCCAGCAGCGGTTGGACAGTCTCCTACGAGCAGTACTTC. This sequence encodes CASSGWTVSYEQYF.

The rearrangement links TRBV4-2 to TRBJ2-7; 7 nucleotides match TRBD2. Germline V lookup: CDR1 LGHNA, CDR2 YNFKEQ. CDR3 size: 15 residues. With 2 bases clipped from V and 8 bases from J, the junction kept 12 bases outside the gene matches. The CDR3 loop is CASSQFGGGATKQYF. The CDR3 DNA follows: TGTGCCAGCAGCCAATTCGGGGGAGGGGCTACGAAGCAGTACTTC.

The rearrangement links TRBV10-3 to TRBJ1-3; 9 bases align to TRBD1. The CDR3 covers 14 residues. The ends lost 3 bases at V and 8 bases at J; junction bases unmatched: 5. CDR1 and CDR2 from the germline V gene are ENHRY and SYGVKD. CDR3 sequence reads: CAISDPQGAYTIYF. The DNA of the CDR3 is TGTGCCATCAGTGACCCACAGGGGGCCTACACCATATATTTT.

The chain joins TRBV7-2 to TRBJ1-1, with 10 bases lining up with TRBD1. The CDR3 has 15 amino acids. V was clipped by 5 bases and J by 10 bases; unmatched bases: 13. CDR1 and CDR2 (germline): SGHTA, FQGNSA. The CDR3 DNA is TGTGCCAGCAGCCCACGACAGGGGGCGAGGGGGAGAGCTTTCTTT. Its protein is CASSPRQGARGRAFF.

The chain employs TRBV2 and TRBJ2-1; the match to TRBD2 covers 12 bases. With 7 bases clipped from V and 8 bases from J, the junction kept 9 bases outside the gene matches. This CDR3 is 15 amino acids long. Looked up from germline, CDR1 is SNHLY and CDR2 is FYNNEI. CDR3 loop: CASNRLAGGFYEQFF. CDR3 coding DNA: TGTGCCAGCAACCGGCTAGCGGGGGGGTTCTATGAGCAGTTCTTC.

This sequence joins TRBV7-6 and TRBJ2-1; TRBD2 is a possible D gene (6 bases). The CDR3 runs to 16 residues. Germline lookup yields CDR1 SGHVS and CDR2 FNYEAQ. Trimming pared 1 base from V and 7 bases from J, leaving 17 bases between. The CDR3 is CASSLEVAGNRNEQFF. The DNA for the CDR3 is TGTGCCAGCAGCTTAGAGGTCGCGGGAAATAGAAATGAGCAGTTCTTC.

The chain employs TRBV19 and TRBJ1-1; D unresolved. With 4 bases removed from V and 0 bases from J, the gap between germline ends came to 12 bases. Germline CDR1 LNHDA, CDR2 SQIVND (reference sequence). The CDR3 runs to 15 residues. The chain's CDR3 is CASSTGSAMNTEAFF. In DNA form, the CDR3 reads TGTGCCAGTAGTACCGGGAGCGCGATGAACACTGAAGCTTTCTTT.

The chain carries TRBV19 and TRBJ2-5; possibly TRBD2 for D (6 bases). Germline V gives CDR1 LNHDA, CDR2 SQIVND (reference sequence). V lost 4 bases and J 0 bases, leaving 12 bases between the germline ends. The CDR3 runs 15 residues. The CDR3 coding sequence is TGTGCCAGTAGTACCCAATCGGGGGACCAAGAGACCCAGTACTTC. Amino acid sequence: CASSTQSGDQETQYF.

The chain combines TRBV18 with TRBJ2-7; D is possibly TRBD1 (6 bases). Trimming took off 7 bases at V and 2 bases at J, with 15 bases between the two ends. The CDR3 has 14 amino acids. Germline CDR1 reads KGHSH; CDR2 reads LQKENI. CDR3 in DNA: TGTGCCAGCTGCATGTACCAGGGGACCTACGAGCAGTACTTC. Encoded protein: CASCMYQGTYEQYF.

The V and J genes are TRBV9 and TRBJ1-2, with TRBD1 matching 10 bases. Trimming removed 2 bases from V and 4 bases from J; junction bases left unmatched: 5. The CDR3 length is 15 residues. CDR1 SGDLS and CDR2 YYNGEE come from the germline V gene. The CDR3 sequence: CASSVGTGARYGYTF. The CDR3, as DNA: TGTGCCAGCAGCGTCGGGACAGGGGCGCGCTATGGCTACACCTTC.

This clone was seen only a few times. The chain uses TRBV30 and TRBJ1-5, with unresolved D. The germline CDR1 and CDR2 sequences are GTSNPN and SVGIG (reference sequence). With 7 bases removed from V and 6 bases from J, the gap between germline ends came to 13 bases. CDR3 length equals 12 residues. The CDR3 loop reads CAYAKGSQPQHF. The CDR3 DNA is TGTGCCTACGCAAAAGGGAGTCAGCCCCAGCATTTT. Based on the CDR3 plus reference TRBV30 and TRBJ1-5, the full variable domain is SQTIHQWPATLVQPVGSPLSLECTVEGTSNPNLYWYRQAAGRGLQLLFYSVGIGQISSEVPQNLSASRPQDRQFILSSKKLLLSDSGFYLCAYAKGSQPQHFGDGTRLSIL.